The rows below give T cell receptor beta chains drawn from one sample of a study of blood T cell repertoires in COVID-19. Here immunoSEQ multiplex PCR was the method, and the copy in TCRdb shows in-frame clones only, minus some. The sample holds some 220,000 clones, over 80% seen once. Sequencing was done on a sample of peripheral blood. The receptors stem from a woman aged 55-69 years with active or convalescent COVID-19. Both conserved end residues are part of each CDR3. D genes are given only for firm matches. Not all rows give a size; the values are once, few, many and, for expanded clones, a class.

J gene: TRBJ2-3; D gene: -; CDR3 length: 16; clone size: -; V gene: TRBV19; CDR3 protein: CASIFTQGSSTDTQYF; CDR3 DNA: TGTGCCAGTATTTTTACGCAGGGGAGTAGCACAGATACGCAGTATTTT
J gene: TRBJ1-3; D gene: -; CDR3 length: 15; clone size: -; V gene: TRBV10-1; CDR3 protein: CASSESRSPGNTIYF; CDR3 DNA: TGCGCCAGCAGTGAGTCGAGATCGCCTGGAAACACCATATATTTT
J gene: TRBJ2-7; D gene: TRBD2; CDR3 length: 15; clone size: few; V gene: TRBV5-1; CDR3 protein: CASSYEPGLAREQYF; CDR3 DNA: TGCGCCAGCAGCTACGAACCGGGACTAGCGCGGGAGCAGTACTTC
J gene: TRBJ2-5; D gene: TRBD2; CDR3 length: 17; clone size: -; V gene: TRBV5-1; CDR3 protein: CASSLSTSGRNRETQYF; CDR3 DNA: TGCGCCAGCAGCCTCAGCACTAGCGGGAGGAATAGGGAGACCCAGTACTTC
J gene: TRBJ1-1; D gene: -; CDR3 length: 14; clone size: -; V gene: TRBV5-1; CDR3 protein: CASSTTGWGTEAFF; CDR3 DNA: TGCGCCAGCAGCACGACAGGATGGGGCACTGAAGCTTTCTTT
J gene: TRBJ2-1; D gene: TRBD2; CDR3 length: 13; clone size: -; V gene: TRBV30; CDR3 protein: CASAGGIGNEQFF; CDR3 DNA: TGTGCCTCCGCGGGAGGGATAGGCAATGAGCAGTTCTTC
J gene: TRBJ2-2; D gene: -; CDR3 length: 14; clone size: -; V gene: TRBV5-5; CDR3 protein: CASSRGVNTGELFF; CDR3 DNA: TGTGCCAGCAGCCGAGGAGTTAACACCGGGGAGCTGTTTTTT
J gene: TRBJ1-3; D gene: -; CDR3 length: 14; clone size: -; V gene: TRBV19; CDR3 protein: CASSIDRSGNTIYF; CDR3 DNA: TGTGCCAGTAGTATCGACAGGTCTGGAAACACCATATATTTT
J gene: TRBJ1-2; D gene: TRBD1; CDR3 length: 14; clone size: -; V gene: TRBV29-1; CDR3 protein: CSVGQGALLYGYTF; CDR3 DNA: TGCAGCGTGGGACAGGGGGCGCTTTTATATGGCTACACCTTC
J gene: TRBJ1-1; D gene: TRBD1; CDR3 length: 15; clone size: -; V gene: TRBV5-1; CDR3 protein: CASSLNLRGLTEAFF; CDR3 DNA: TGCGCCAGCAGCTTGAATCTGAGGGGGCTAACTGAAGCTTTCTTT
J gene: TRBJ2-7; D gene: TRBD1; CDR3 length: 14; clone size: -; V gene: TRBV10-3; CDR3 protein: CAISGRQGSYEQYF; CDR3 DNA: TGTGCCATCAGTGGGAGACAGGGTTCTTACGAGCAGTACTTC
J gene: TRBJ2-1; D gene: TRBD1; CDR3 length: 15; clone size: -; V gene: TRBV27; CDR3 protein: CAGRDRDSALHEQFF; CDR3 DNA: TGTGCCGGACGCGACCGGGACAGTGCCCTCCATGAGCAGTTCTTC
J gene: TRBJ2-4; D gene: TRBD1; CDR3 length: 16; clone size: few; V gene: TRBV27; CDR3 protein: CASSPVGDRGRDIQYF; CDR3 DNA: TGTGCCAGCAGTCCAGTAGGAGACAGGGGGCGAGACATTCAGTACTTC
J gene: TRBJ2-3; D gene: TRBD2; CDR3 length: 16; clone size: -; V gene: TRBV6-6; CDR3 protein: CASTQTGGTSTDTQYF; CDR3 DNA: TGTGCCAGCACCCAGACCGGGGGGACTAGCACAGATACGCAGTATTTT
J gene: TRBJ2-3; D gene: -; CDR3 length: 15; clone size: -; V gene: TRBV11-3; CDR3 protein: CASSLGGASTDTQYF; CDR3 DNA: TGTGCCAGCAGCTTAGGCGGGGCAAGCACAGATACGCAGTATTTT
J gene: TRBJ2-3; D gene: TRBD2; CDR3 length: 18; clone size: once; V gene: TRBV4-2; CDR3 protein: CASSPPLTSGSSTDTQYF; CDR3 DNA: TGTGCCAGCAGCCCGCCTTTGACTAGCGGCTCTAGCACAGATACGCAGTATTTT
J gene: TRBJ2-1; D gene: -; CDR3 length: 13; clone size: -; V gene: TRBV19; CDR3 protein: CASSIALFNEQFF; CDR3 DNA: TGTGCCAGTAGTATAGCTCTCTTCAATGAGCAGTTCTTC
J gene: TRBJ1-6; D gene: TRBD1; CDR3 length: 16; clone size: -; V gene: TRBV27; CDR3 protein: CASSLTGDLGNSPLHF; CDR3 DNA: TGTGCCAGCAGCCTAACAGGGGACCTAGGGAATTCACCCCTCCACTTT
J gene: TRBJ2-7; D gene: TRBD1; CDR3 length: 14; clone size: -; V gene: TRBV5-1; CDR3 protein: CASSLQTGGTEQYF; CDR3 DNA: TGCGCCAGCAGCTTGCAGACAGGGGGTACCGAGCAGTACTTC
J gene: TRBJ1-2; D gene: -; CDR3 length: 14; clone size: -; V gene: TRBV7-2; CDR3 protein: CASSLDRWDYGYTF; CDR3 DNA: TGTGCCAGCAGCTTAGACAGGTGGGACTATGGCTACACCTTC